The 30 T cell receptor beta chains presented below share a single source sample, sequenced in a study of CD8 T cells in Susac syndrome. The RNA input was about 0.5 to 1 ug, and it was reverse transcribed with random hexamers. TCRdb re-called the immunoSEQ multiplex PCR reads with MiXCR, one entry per CDR3 protein. The sample yields hundreds of thousands of distinct CDR3 sequences, over 90% seen once. Sequencing was carried out using CD4+ T cells from PBMCs. The receptor source for this set is a human donor with Susac syndrome.

The rearrangement links TRBV29-1 to TRBJ2-6; D not resolved. The germline gives CDR1 SQVTM, CDR2 ANQGSEA. The CDR3 loop spans 13 amino acids. Between the trimmed V and J ends, which lost 3 bases and 2 bases, there was a span of 5 bases. CDR3 region: CSVDLAGANVLTF. CDR3 coding DNA: TGCAGCGTTGATCTCGCTGGGGCCAACGTCCTGACTTTC.

This clonotype was seen a single time. The rearrangement joins TRBV15 to TRBJ2-4; D gene unclear. The CDR3 is 15 amino acids. V was clipped by 9 bases and J by 0 bases, with 15 bases between them. Germline V lookup: CDR1 LNHNV, CDR2 YYDKDF (reference sequence). The CDR3 is CATGPHLLAKNIQYF. In DNA, the CDR3 is TGTGCCACTGGGCCCCACCTTCTAGCCAAAAACATTCAGTACTTC. Complete variable domain (other parts from reference TRBV15 and TRBJ2-4): DAMVIQNPRYQVTQFGKPVTLSCSQTLNHNVMYWYQQKSSQAPKLLFHYYDKDFNNEADTPDNFQSRRPNTSFCFLDIRSPGLGDTAMYLCATGPHLLAKNIQYFGAGTRLSVL.

The V gene is TRBV5-1, the J gene TRBJ2-5, with 7 bases matching TRBD2. V was clipped by 4 bases and J by 5 bases; unmatched bases: 8. The CDR3 covers 14 residues. CDR1 is SGHRS, CDR2 YFSETQ, per germline. The CDR3 reads CASSPTTSLETQYF. The DNA for the CDR3 is TGCGCCAGCAGCCCGACGACTAGCTTGGAGACCCAGTACTTC.

The chain combines TRBV15 with TRBJ1-2, with D unclear. Germline CDR1 LNHNV, CDR2 YYDKDF (reference sequence). Between the trimmed V and J ends, which lost 0 bases and 7 bases, there was a span of 9 bases. This CDR3 region has 13 residues. Written as DNA, the CDR3 is TGTGCCACCAGCAGAGATCCCAGTCTTGGCTACACCTTC. It specifies CATSRDPSLGYTF. Based on the CDR3 plus reference TRBV15 and TRBJ1-2, the full variable domain is DAMVIQNPRYQVTQFGKPVTLSCSQTLNHNVMYWYQQKSSQAPKLLFHYYDKDFNNEADTPDNFQSRRPNTSFCFLDIRSPGLGDTAMYLCATSRDPSLGYTFGSGTRLTVV.

The chain combines TRBV28 with TRBJ2-7, with D maybe TRBD2 (6 bases). From germline, CDR1 is MDHEN and CDR2 SYDVKM. The CDR3 totals 15 residues. The V end lost 2 bases, the J end lost 4 bases, and 15 bases lay between the germline ends. The CDR3 nucleotides read TGTGCCAGCAGTTTACTAGGGAGGACCCTTTACGAGCAGTACTTC. Protein: CASSLLGRTLYEQYF. The full variable domain, completed using reference TRBV28 and TRBJ2-7, is DVKVTQSSRYLVKRTGEKVFLECVQDMDHENMFWYRQDPGLGLRLIYFSYDVKMKEKGDIPEGYSVSREKKERFSLILESASTNQTSMYLCASSLLGRTLYEQYFGPGTRLTVT.

The chain recombines TRBV5-1 with TRBJ2-1, with TRBD2 matching over 14 bases. V was clipped by 4 bases and J by 8 bases; unmatched bases: 17. Germline CDR1 reads SGHRS; CDR2 reads YFSETQ. This CDR3 comprises 19 residues. CDR3 amino acids: CASSQFSTSGGVGADEQFF. CDR3 nucleotide sequence: TGCGCCAGCAGCCAATTTTCGACTAGCGGGGGGGTTGGAGCCGATGAGCAGTTCTTC.

The chain is built from TRBV20-1 and TRBJ2-4, with 9 positions matching TRBD1. CDR3 length: 15 residues. Trimming took 0 bases from V and 7 from J; bases not matched to a gene: 7. Germline CDR1 and CDR2: DFQATT and SNEGSKA (reference sequence). Here the CDR3 reads CSAREPFDRGNIQYF. CDR3 coding DNA: TGCAGTGCTAGAGAACCCTTCGACAGGGGGAACATTCAGTACTTC.

The rearrangement links TRBV11-2 to TRBJ2-1, with TRBD2 identical over 13 bases. J lost 5 bases, V lost 5 bases, and 9 bases had no gene match. CDR1 is SGHAT, CDR2 FQNNGV, per germline. The CDR3 runs 17 residues. CDR3 in amino acids: CASSPAGTSGTNNEQFF. DNA for the CDR3: TGTGCCAGCAGCCCGGCCGGGACTAGCGGGACCAACAATGAGCAGTTCTTC.

The CDR3 DNA is TGTGCCACCAGCAGCATCGCACAGGGTGGTCAAGAGACCCAGTACTTC. Residues: CATSSIAQGGQETQYF. The chain links TRBV15 to TRBJ2-5; perhaps TRBD1 as D (6 bases). V lost 3 bases and J 2 bases, leaving 16 bases between the germline ends. CDR3 length: 16 amino acids. Germline V CDR1 and CDR2: LNHNV, YYDKDF (reference sequence). Full variable domain (outside the CDR3, taken from reference TRBV15 and TRBJ2-5): DAMVIQNPRYQVTQFGKPVTLSCSQTLNHNVMYWYQQKSSQAPKLLFHYYDKDFNNEADTPDNFQSRRPNTSFCFLDIRSPGLGDTAMYLCATSSIAQGGQETQYFGPGTRLLVL.

This chain links TRBV19 with TRBJ1-3; D is uncertain. The CDR3 is 11 amino acids. Germline CDR1 is LNHDA and CDR2 is SQIVND (reference sequence). Trimming pared 9 bases from V and 0 bases from J, leaving 3 bases between. This CDR3 reads CASLSGNTIYF. CDR3 DNA: TGTGCCAGCCTCTCTGGAAACACCATATATTTT.

The genes are TRBV28 and TRBJ1-1; 7 nucleotides match TRBD1. The CDR3 consists of 15 residues. Germline V gives CDR1 MDHEN, CDR2 SYDVKM. After removal of 3 bases from V and 0 bases from J, the junction contained 4 bases not matched to a gene. The CDR3 spells CASSFPGGMNTEAFF. CDR3 bases: TGTGCCAGCAGTTTCCCAGGGGGGATGAACACTGAAGCTTTCTTT.

J is TRBJ1-2 and V is TRBV28, with D possibly being TRBD1 (6 bases). This CDR3 is 15 amino acids long. The germline gives CDR1 MDHEN, CDR2 SYDVKM. V lost 5 bases and J lost 4, with 17 bases in between. CDR3 loop: CASSPPTGQGYGYTF. The DNA of the CDR3 is TGTGCCAGCAGTCCCCCTACAGGGCAGGGCTATGGCTACACCTTC.

The chain employs TRBV6-5 and TRBJ2-1; 9 bases are shared with TRBD1. Germline CDR1 reads MNHEY; CDR2 reads SVGAGI. This CDR3 has 15 amino acids. The V segment lost 5 bases and the J segment 2 bases; nucleotides outside the gene matches: 4. The CDR3 DNA reads as TGTGCCAGCAGTCCCACAGGGGGCCCCTACAATGAGCAGTTCTTC. Residues: CASSPTGGPYNEQFF.

The gene calls are TRBV29-1 and TRBJ2-1, with D maybe TRBD1 (6 bases). The CDR3 is 13 residues long. Trimming took 6 bases from V and 3 from J, leaving 12 bases between them. Germline assignment: CDR1 SQVTM and CDR2 ANQGSEA. CDR3 in DNA: TGCAGCGTCCAGGGGCGGAGCTACAATGAGCAGTTCTTC. It yields the protein CSVQGRSYNEQFF.

The chain employs TRBV20-1 and TRBJ2-5, with 10 positions matching TRBD1. There are 17 residues in the CDR3. The germline CDR1 and CDR2 sequences are DFQATT and SNEGSKA (reference sequence). Trimming removed 0 bases from V and 1 base from J; junction bases left unmatched: 8. The CDR3 region is CSARDGLGDRGQETQYF. The CDR3 DNA follows: TGCAGTGCTAGAGATGGCCTGGGGGACAGGGGCCAAGAGACCCAGTACTTC.

This chain uses TRBV6-6 with TRBJ2-7; tentatively, D is TRBD1 (5 bases). V gave up 4 bases and J gave up 6 bases, with 10 bases separating them. The CDR3 is made up of 12 amino acids. Germline CDR1 MNHNY, CDR2 SVGAGI (reference sequence). The CDR3 region is CASSSTGSEQYF. The CDR3 nucleotides read TGTGCCAGCAGTTCCACAGGCAGCGAGCAGTACTTC.

The chain uses TRBV5-6 and TRBJ2-3; the D gene could be TRBD1 or TRBD2 (5 bases each). The CDR3 contains 14 residues. V was clipped by 5 bases and J by 2 bases, with 12 bases between them. The V gene's germline CDR1 is SGHDT and CDR2 YYEEEE. This CDR3 is CASRYGTNTDTQYF. Here the CDR3 DNA reads TGTGCCAGCAGGTACGGGACCAACACAGATACGCAGTATTTT.

V is TRBV25-1 and J is TRBJ2-5, with 10 bases aligning to TRBD1. CDR3 length equals 16 residues. Trimming removed 3 bases from V and 5 bases from J; junction bases left unmatched: 9. Germline lookup yields CDR1 MGHDK and CDR2 SYGVNS. The CDR3 region has the DNA TGTGCCAGCAGTGACACCGGGACAGGGGCGAGGGAGACCCAGTACTTC. It encodes CASSDTGTGARETQYF.

This rearrangement joins TRBV5-1 to TRBJ1-1, with a possible D match to TRBD1 (6 bases). This CDR3 spans 17 amino acids. Trimming took off 4 bases at V and 1 base at J, with 20 bases between the two ends. Germline CDR1 and CDR2: SGHRS and YFSETQ. CDR3 region: CASSLWGASSGNTEAFF. The CDR3 DNA is TGCGCCAGCAGCCTTTGGGGGGCGTCTTCTGGGAACACTGAAGCTTTCTTT.

The J gene is TRBJ2-7, the V gene TRBV15; 7 nucleotides match TRBD1. Trimming cost V 0 bases and J 1 base; bases outside gene matches: 3. Germline lookup yields CDR1 LNHNV and CDR2 YYDKDF (reference sequence). There are 15 residues in the CDR3. DNA of the CDR3: TGTGCCACCAGCAGAGAAGGGACAGCTTCCTACGAGCAGTACTTC. Translating it yields CATSREGTASYEQYF.

The chain has TRBV6-1 and TRBJ2-7; D is ambiguous. Trimming removed 1 base at V and 6 bases at J, with 7 bases between. The CDR3 contains 12 residues. Germline CDR1 reads MNHNS; CDR2 reads SASEGT. The CDR3 loop reads CASSEGHPEQYF. Here the CDR3 DNA reads TGTGCCAGCAGTGAAGGACATCCCGAGCAGTACTTC.

V is TRBV6-6 and J is TRBJ2-1, with TRBD1 as a possible D gene (7 bases). Trimming cost V 6 bases and J 4 bases, with 13 bases left between them. Germline V CDR1 and CDR2: MNHNY, SVGAGI (reference sequence). This CDR3 region has 14 residues. The CDR3 DNA is TGTGCCAGCAGGGAGGGACAGCTGTACAATGAGCAGTTCTTC. It is translated as CASREGQLYNEQFF.

The V call is TRBV20-1, the J call TRBJ2-5; 8 bases fit TRBD1. Trimming took 5 bases from V and 2 from J; bases not matched to a gene: 10. This CDR3 region has 15 residues. Germline V gene sequence: CDR1 DFQATT, CDR2 SNEGSKA (reference sequence). The CDR3 nucleotides are TGCAGTGCTTCCCGAGACAGGGGTTCGCAAGAGACCCAGTACTTC. Translating it yields CSASRDRGSQETQYF.

CDR3 in DNA: TGTGCCAGCAGCTTAGCGGAGAGACGTGGCTACACCTTC. Translation: CASSLAERRGYTF. The V gene is TRBV7-2, the J gene TRBJ1-2; the D is unclear. Germline lookup yields CDR1 SGHTA and CDR2 FQGNSA. This CDR3 region has 13 residues. V was clipped by 0 bases and J by 7 bases, with 9 bases between them.

The V and J genes are TRBV20-1 and TRBJ2-1, with 12 bases identical to TRBD2. CDR1 and CDR2 (germline): DFQATT, SNEGSKA (reference sequence). V gave up 1 base and J gave up 3 bases; unmatched junction bases: 7. The CDR3 runs 17 residues. The CDR3 sequence: CSARVPTSGGHYNEQFF. DNA of the CDR3: TGCAGTGCTAGAGTCCCGACTAGCGGGGGCCACTACAATGAGCAGTTCTTC.

V gene TRBV7-8 combines with J gene TRBJ2-1, with TRBD1 as a possible D gene (7 bases). Per germline, CDR1 SGHVS and CDR2 FQNEAQ. The CDR3 extends over 15 amino acids. V lost 1 base to trimming and J lost 5 bases, with 12 bases between them. CDR3 sequence: CASSLVQGGNNEQFF. CDR3 bases: TGTGCCAGCAGCTTAGTGCAGGGGGGCAACAATGAGCAGTTCTTC. Together with reference TRBV7-8 and TRBJ2-1, the CDR3 gives the full variable domain: GAGVSQSPRYKVAKRGQDVALRCDPISGHVSLFWYQQALGQGPEFLTYFQNEAQLDKSGLPSDRFFAERPEGSVSTLKIQRTQQEDSAVYLCASSLVQGGNNEQFFGPGTRLTVL.

CDR3 amino acids: CASKWTGDNSPLHF. CDR3 coding DNA: TGTGCCAGCAAGTGGACAGGGGATAATTCACCCCTCCACTTT. This rearrangement joins TRBV7-2 to TRBJ1-6, with 9 bases that match TRBD1. V trimming: 7 bases; J trimming: 5 bases; junction bases outside the gene matches: 3. This CDR3 has 14 residues. Germline-derived CDR1 and CDR2 are SGHTA and FQGNSA.

The table lists this clonotype with a few counts. V usage is TRBV9 and J usage is TRBJ2-2, with 7 bases aligning to TRBD1. Germline V CDR1 and CDR2: SGDLS, YYNGEE. The V segment lost 4 bases and the J segment 2 bases; nucleotides outside the gene matches: 5. This CDR3 has 15 amino acids. This chain's CDR3 is CASSLDRANTGELFF. The CDR3 bases are TGTGCCAGCAGCCTTGACAGGGCTAACACCGGGGAGCTGTTTTTT. The full variable domain, its missing parts supplied by reference TRBV9 and TRBJ2-2, is DSGVTQTPKHLITATGQRVTLRCSPRSGDLSVYWYQQSLDQGLQFLIQYYNGEERAKGNILERFSAQQFPDLHSELNLSSLELGDSALYFCASSLDRANTGELFFGEGSRLTVL.

The V gene is TRBV7-2, the J gene TRBJ1-1; D is possibly TRBD1 (5 bases). Germline V gives CDR1 SGHTA, CDR2 FQGNSA. Trimming cost V 5 bases and J 5 bases, with 15 bases left between them. The CDR3 totals 14 residues. The CDR3 reads CASSRDQAETEAFF. CDR3 nucleotides: TGTGCCAGCAGCCGGGACCAGGCGGAGACTGAAGCTTTCTTT.

Concerning this clonotype: The junction departs from the called germline gene at one end, perhaps through a read error. The J gene is TRBJ1-1, the V gene TRBV30; possible D gene TRBD1, 5 bases. Per germline, CDR1 GTSNPN and CDR2 SVGIG (reference sequence). CDR3 length: 13 amino acids. The CDR3 spells CAWSVSGNAEAFF. CDR3 bases: TGTGCCTGGAGTGTATCAGGGAACGCTGAAGCTTTCTTT. The entire variable domain, with the rest obtained from reference TRBV30 and TRBJ1-1, is as follows: SQTIHQWPATLVQPVGSPLSLECTVEGTSNPNLYWYRQAAGRGLQLLFYSVGIGQISSEVPQNLSASRPQDRQFILSSKKLLLSDSGFYLCAWSVSGNAEAFFGQGTRLTVV.